A selection of T cell receptor beta chains follows, all from one sample in a study of patients and donors after allogeneic stem cell transplantation. Each CDR3 protein is one row after TCRdb ran MiXCR on the RT-PCR reads. The profile shows 190,000 or so distinct CDR3 sequences, roughly two fifths of them singletons. The sample consisted of blood, either unsorted or a sorted T cell fraction (not recorded which). The source of these receptors is a human donor who was either an allogeneic HSCT recipient or a stem cell or donor lymphocyte infusion donor (not recorded which). It is not recorded whose cells these are; they may come from a transplant donor. The CDR3 runs from the conserved cysteine through the conserved F or W. D genes are given only for firm matches. Expanded clones are given a class, and other clones once, few, many or no size at all.

TRBJ2-7 | few | TRBV27 | . | CASSVGVSYEQYF | TGTGCCAGCAGTGTAGGGGTATCCTACGAGCAGTACTTC
TRBJ1-1 | few | TRBV12-3/TRBV12-4 | TRBD1 | CASKTTGMDTEAFF | TGTGCCAGCAAAACGACAGGGATGGACACTGAAGCTTTCTTT
TRBJ1-2 | few | TRBV25-1 | TRBD1 | CASRGKRQGKHYGYTF | TGTGCCAGCAGGGGTAAAAGACAGGGGAAACACTATGGCTACACCTTC
TRBJ1-1 | few | TRBV4-1 | . | CASSLGGVLAGEAFF | TGCGCCAGCAGCCTCGGCGGGGTATTGGCGGGGGAAGCTTTCTTT
TRBJ1-1 | . | TRBV3-1 | . | CASSSYSPNTEAFF | TGTGCCAGCAGCTCATACAGCCCGAACACTGAAGCTTTCTTT
TRBJ1-2 | . | TRBV19 | . | CANSTQSRDINYGYTF | TGTGCCAATAGTACGCAGAGCCGGGACATAAACTATGGCTACACCTTC
TRBJ1-5 | few | TRBV30 | TRBD1 | CAWSVQGAYSNQPQHF | TGTGCCTGGAGTGTACAGGGGGCCTATAGCAATCAGCCCCAGCATTTT
TRBJ1-1 | . | TRBV6-5 | . | CASSHGVNTEAFF | TGTGCCAGCTCTCACGGGGTAAACACTGAAGCTTTCTTT
TRBJ1-6 | . | TRBV6-2/TRBV6-3 | TRBD1 | CASRPDGTAGSPLHF | TGTGCCAGCAGACCAGACGGGACAGCGGGCTCACCCCTCCACTTT
TRBJ1-5 | . | TRBV11-2 | . | CASSLWVDQPQHF | TGTGCCAGCAGTCTGTGGGTGGATCAGCCCCAGCATTTT
TRBJ2-1 | . | TRBV12-3/TRBV12-4 | . | CASSLQSSYNEQFF | TGTGCCAGCAGTTTACAGAGCTCCTACAATGAGCAGTTCTTC
TRBJ1-1 | . | TRBV6-6 | . | CASSSWELAFF | TGTGCCAGCAGTTCTTGGGAATTGGCTTTCTTT
TRBJ2-1 | . | TRBV29-1 | . | CSVGGGSNEQFF | TGCAGCGTGGGTGGGGGGAGCAATGAGCAGTTCTTC
TRBJ1-3 | few | TRBV10-3 | TRBD1 | CAIRRDREAIGNTIYF | TGTGCCATCAGAAGGGACAGGGAAGCGATTGGAAACACCATATATTTT
TRBJ1-6 | few | TRBV6-5 | . | CASSPGYMGSPLHF | TGTGCCAGCAGTCCAGGGTATATGGGGTCACCCCTCCACTTT
TRBJ1-5 | . | TRBV20-1 | TRBD1 | CSAPGTGRVYSNQPQHF | TGCAGTGCGCCCGGGACAGGGCGGGTATACAGCAATCAGCCCCAGCATTTT
TRBJ1-3 | . | TRBV12-3/TRBV12-4 | TRBD1 | CASSETGAGNTIYF | TGTGCCAGCAGTGAAACAGGGGCCGGAAACACCATATATTTT
TRBJ1-5 | . | TRBV25-1 | TRBD1 | CASSPGTGYGQPQHF | TGTGCCAGCAGCCCCGGGACAGGGTACGGTCAGCCCCAGCATTTT
TRBJ2-5 | . | TRBV2 | . | CASSTIGGAQYF | TGTGCCAGCAGCACGATTGGTGGTGCCCAGTACTTC
TRBJ2-1 | . | TRBV7-8 | . | CASSPGQSLYNEQFF | TGTGCCAGCAGCCCAGGACAGAGTCTCTACAATGAGCAGTTCTTC
TRBJ2-2 | . | TRBV5-1 | . | CASTLGGAETNTGELFF | TGCGCCAGCACCTTGGGTGGGGCAGAGACGAACACCGGGGAGCTGTTTTTT
TRBJ1-2 | . | TRBV4-3 | . | CASSQEITYNYGYTF | TGCGCCAGCAGCCAAGAAATAACCTATAACTATGGCTACACCTTC
TRBJ1-1 | . | TRBV12-3/TRBV12-4 | . | CASSLAGAPTEAFF | TGTGCCAGCAGTTTAGCAGGGGCGCCCACTGAAGCTTTCTTT
TRBJ1-2 | . | TRBV7-3 | . | CASSLIGLSGGYTF | TGTGCCAGCAGCTTAATAGGTCTTTCCGGGGGCTACACCTTC
TRBJ1-1 | few | TRBV20-1 | . | CSARDPDTEAFF | TGCAGTGCTAGAGATCCGGACACTGAAGCTTTCTTT
TRBJ2-1 | . | TRBV9 | TRBD2 | CASTTGLADYNEQFF | TGTGCCAGCACCACCGGACTAGCAGATTACAATGAGCAGTTCTTC
TRBJ1-5 | once | TRBV28 | . | CASGKTIQHF | TGTGCCAGCGGGAAGACAATTCAGCATTTT
TRBJ2-1 | . | TRBV4-1 | . | CASSQVSSNEQFF | TGCGCCAGCAGCCAAGTCTCTAGCAATGAGCAGTTCTTC
TRBJ1-4 | . | TRBV20-1 | . | CSAKNAMPREKLFF | TGCAGTGCTAAAAACGCGATGCCCCGGGAAAAACTGTTTTTT
TRBJ1-1 | . | TRBV3-1 | . | CASSQDRRGGTEAFF | TGTGCCAGCAGCCAGGACCGCCGGGGGGGCACTGAAGCTTTCTTT
TRBJ1-6 | few | TRBV5-1 | TRBD1 | CASSLSPGGPSPLHF | TGCGCCAGCAGCTTGTCTCCAGGGGGTCCGTCACCCCTCCACTTT
TRBJ2-1 | . | TRBV24-1 | . | CATSGGEAASYNEQFF | TGTGCCACCAGTGGGGGAGAGGCGGCTTCCTACAATGAGCAGTTCTTC
TRBJ1-6 | . | TRBV4-3 | . | CASSQVKGGSPLHF | TGCGCCAGCAGCCAAGTAAAGGGTGGCTCACCCCTCCACTTT
TRBJ2-3 | . | TRBV5-5 | . | CASSWTRGRGPTGTQYF | TGTGCCAGCAGCTGGACCCGGGGGAGGGGGCCCACGGGTACGCAGTATTTT
TRBJ2-5 | . | TRBV4-1 | . | CASSQEEDLLGTQYF | TGCGCCAGCAGCCAAGAAGAGGACCTTCTGGGGACCCAGTACTTC
TRBJ2-7 | few | TRBV28 | . | CASSVEYEQYF | TGTGCCAGCAGCGTTGAGTACGAGCAGTACTTC
TRBJ1-1 | few | TRBV3-1 | . | CASSRGQYTEAFF | TGTGCCAGCAGCCGGGGACAATACACTGAAGCTTTCTTT
TRBJ1-2 | few | TRBV12-3/TRBV12-4 | . | CASSRLGGGYTF | TGTGCCAGCAGCCGCTTGGGCGGGGGCTACACCTTC
TRBJ1-4 | . | TRBV12-3/TRBV12-4 | . | CASTLWTLRRSNEKLFF | TGTGCCAGCACCCTATGGACATTAAGACGGAGTAATGAAAAACTGTTTTTT
TRBJ1-1 | few | TRBV4-1 | . | CASSQEEVWNTEAFF | TGCGCCAGCAGCCAAGAGGAAGTTTGGAACACTGAAGCTTTCTTT
TRBJ1-4 | few | TRBV20-1 | TRBD1 | CSALPGQGVEKLFF | TGCAGTGCGCTCCCGGGACAGGGTGTTGAAAAACTGTTTTTT
TRBJ2-1 | . | TRBV9 | TRBD2 | CASSPLAGGYNEQFF | TGTGCCAGCAGCCCACTAGCGGGGGGCTACAATGAGCAGTTCTTC
TRBJ1-1 | many | TRBV14 | . | CASSQVWGNTEAFF | TGTGCCAGCAGCCAAGTTTGGGGGAACACTGAAGCTTTCTTT
TRBJ2-7 | . | TRBV18 | . | CASSPQEASYEQYF | TGTGCCAGCTCACCACAGGAGGCCTCCTACGAGCAGTACTTC
TRBJ2-1 | . | TRBV29-1 | . | CSVEVVPRSWEEQFF | TGCAGCGTTGAAGTTGTACCCCGTAGTTGGGAAGAGCAGTTCTTC
TRBJ2-3 | . | TRBV25-1 | . | CASHPGVADTQYF | TGTGCCAGCCACCCAGGCGTCGCAGATACGCAGTATTTT
TRBJ2-7 | few | TRBV4-3 | . | CASSRGTHYEQYF | TGCGCCAGCAGCCGCGGGACTCACTACGAGCAGTACTTC
TRBJ2-7 | . | TRBV14 | . | CASSIQQGYEQYF | TGTGCCAGCAGCATACAACAGGGTTACGAGCAGTACTTC
TRBJ1-6 | few | TRBV12-3/TRBV12-4 | TRBD1 | CASSSGTGGLNSPLHF | TGTGCCAGCAGTTCCGGGACAGGGGGTCTTAATTCACCCCTCCACTTT
TRBJ1-6 | . | TRBV28 | TRBD1 | CASSLQGYSYNSPLHF | TGTGCCAGCAGTCTACAGGGGTACTCCTATAATTCACCCCTCCACTTT